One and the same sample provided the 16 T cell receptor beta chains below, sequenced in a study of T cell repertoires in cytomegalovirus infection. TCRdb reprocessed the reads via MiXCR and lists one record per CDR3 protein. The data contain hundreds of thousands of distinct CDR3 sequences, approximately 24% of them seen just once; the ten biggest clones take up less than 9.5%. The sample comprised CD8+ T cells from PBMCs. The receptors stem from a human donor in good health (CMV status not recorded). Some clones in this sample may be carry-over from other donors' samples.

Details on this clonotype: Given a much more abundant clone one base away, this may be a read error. CDR3 in amino acids: CASSSSSGANKNIQYF. The CDR3 region has the DNA TGTGCCAGCTCTTCCAGTTCAGGGGCGAACAAAAACATTCAGTACTTC. The rearrangement links TRBV6-6 to TRBJ2-4, with a possible D match to TRBD1 (6 bases). The germline V gene encodes CDR1 MNHNY and CDR2 SVGAGI (reference sequence). V was shortened by 8 bases and J by 3 bases, with 20 bases between the two germline ends. The CDR3 runs to 16 residues.

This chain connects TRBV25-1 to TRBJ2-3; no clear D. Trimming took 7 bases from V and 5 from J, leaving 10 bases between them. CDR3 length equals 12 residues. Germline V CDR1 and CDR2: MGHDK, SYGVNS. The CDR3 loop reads CASISTQDTQYF. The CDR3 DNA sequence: TGTGCCAGCATTTCTACTCAAGATACGCAGTATTTT. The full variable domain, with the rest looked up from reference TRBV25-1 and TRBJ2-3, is EADIYQTPRYLVIGTGKKITLECSQTMGHDKMYWYQQDPGMELHLIHYSYGVNSTEKGDLSSESTVSRIRTEHFPLTLESARPSHTSQYLCASISTQDTQYFGPGTRLTVL.

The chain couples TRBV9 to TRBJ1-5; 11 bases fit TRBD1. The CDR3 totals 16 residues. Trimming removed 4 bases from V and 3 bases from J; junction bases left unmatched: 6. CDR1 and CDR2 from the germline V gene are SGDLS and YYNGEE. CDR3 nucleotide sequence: TGTGCCAGCAGCTTCGGGACAGGGGGGAACAATCAGCCCCAGCATTTT. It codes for CASSFGTGGNNQPQHF.

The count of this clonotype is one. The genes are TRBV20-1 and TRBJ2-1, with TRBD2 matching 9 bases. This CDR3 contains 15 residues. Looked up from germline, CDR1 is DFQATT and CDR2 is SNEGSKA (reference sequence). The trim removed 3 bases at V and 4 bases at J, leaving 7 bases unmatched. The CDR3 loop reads CSARRAGGQYNEQFF. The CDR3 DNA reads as TGCAGTGCTAGGCGAGCGGGGGGTCAATACAATGAGCAGTTCTTC.

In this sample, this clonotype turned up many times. This CDR3 reads CASSLGQLGEQYF. The CDR3 region has the DNA TGTGCCAGCAGCTTAGGGCAGCTTGGCGAGCAGTACTTC. The chain has TRBV7-8 and TRBJ2-7; D unclear. From germline, CDR1 is SGHVS and CDR2 FQNEAQ. The CDR3 has 13 amino acids. Trimming cost V 1 base and J 6 bases, with 10 bases left between them.

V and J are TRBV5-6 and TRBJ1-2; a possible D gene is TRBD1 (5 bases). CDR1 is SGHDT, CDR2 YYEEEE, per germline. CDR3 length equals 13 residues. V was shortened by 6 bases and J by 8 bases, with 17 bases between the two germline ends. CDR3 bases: TGTGCCAGCACTAGGAGCGGGGCCTGGGGCTACACCTTC. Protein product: CASTRSGAWGYTF. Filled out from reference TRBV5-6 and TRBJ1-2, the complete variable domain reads DAGVTQSPTHLIKTRGQQVTLRCSPKSGHDTVSWYQQALGQGPQFIFQYYEEEERQRGNFPDRFSGHQFPNYSSELNVNALLLGDSALYLCASTRSGAWGYTFGSGTRLTVV.

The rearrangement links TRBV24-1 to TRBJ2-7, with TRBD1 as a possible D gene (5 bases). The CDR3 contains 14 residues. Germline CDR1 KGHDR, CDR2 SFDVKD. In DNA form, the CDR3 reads TGTGCCACCAGTGAGGACACCGCAATCCACGAGCAGAACGTC. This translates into CATSEDTAIHEQNV.

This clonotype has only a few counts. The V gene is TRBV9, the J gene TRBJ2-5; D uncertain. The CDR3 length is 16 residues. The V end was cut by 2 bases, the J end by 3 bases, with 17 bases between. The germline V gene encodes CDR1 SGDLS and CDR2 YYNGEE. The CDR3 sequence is CASSVGHQSPEETQYF. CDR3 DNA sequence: TGTGCCAGCAGCGTCGGCCACCAAAGTCCCGAAGAGACCCAGTACTTC.

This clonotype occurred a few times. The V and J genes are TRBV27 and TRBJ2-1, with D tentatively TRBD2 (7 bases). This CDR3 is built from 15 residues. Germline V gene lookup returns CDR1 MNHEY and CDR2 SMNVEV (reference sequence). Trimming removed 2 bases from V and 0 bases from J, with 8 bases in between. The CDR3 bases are TGTGCCAGCAGTTTACGGGGGGCCTCCTACAATGAGCAGTTCTTC. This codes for CASSLRGASYNEQFF.

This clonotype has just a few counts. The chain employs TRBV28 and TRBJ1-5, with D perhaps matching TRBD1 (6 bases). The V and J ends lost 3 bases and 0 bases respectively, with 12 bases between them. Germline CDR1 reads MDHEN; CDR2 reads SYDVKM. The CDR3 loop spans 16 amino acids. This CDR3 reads CASSLDGGHSNQPQHF. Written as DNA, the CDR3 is TGTGCCAGCAGTTTGGATGGGGGCCATAGCAATCAGCCCCAGCATTTT.

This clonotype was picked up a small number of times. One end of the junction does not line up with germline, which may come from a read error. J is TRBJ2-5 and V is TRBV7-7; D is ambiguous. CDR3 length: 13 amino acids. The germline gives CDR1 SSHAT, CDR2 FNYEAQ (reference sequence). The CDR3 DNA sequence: TGTGCTAGCAGCTACAGAATTGAAGAGACCCAGTACTTC. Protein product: CASSYRIEETQYF.

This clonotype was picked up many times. The chain's CDR3 is CASSLGVLYGYTF. As DNA, the CDR3 is TGTGCCAGCAGTCTAGGGGTACTATATGGCTACACCTTC. V gene TRBV6-1 combines with J gene TRBJ1-2, with D maybe TRBD1 (5 bases). Looked up from germline, CDR1 is MNHNS and CDR2 is SASEGT. V gave up 5 bases and J gave up 5 bases, with 12 bases separating them. The CDR3 covers 13 residues.

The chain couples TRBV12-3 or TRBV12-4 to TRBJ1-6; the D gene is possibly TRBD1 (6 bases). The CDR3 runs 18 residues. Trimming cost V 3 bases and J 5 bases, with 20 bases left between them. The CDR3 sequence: CASSFFTGPHLNNSPLHF. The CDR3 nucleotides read TGTGCCAGCAGTTTCTTTACAGGGCCTCACCTAAATAATTCACCCCTCCACTTT.

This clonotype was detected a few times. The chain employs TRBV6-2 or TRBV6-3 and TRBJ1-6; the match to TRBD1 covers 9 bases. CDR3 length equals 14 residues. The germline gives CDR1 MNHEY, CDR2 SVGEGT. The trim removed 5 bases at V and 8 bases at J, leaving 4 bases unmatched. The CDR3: CASSPGQGYSPLHF. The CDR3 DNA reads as TGTGCCAGCAGTCCCGGACAGGGGTATTCACCCCTCCACTTT.

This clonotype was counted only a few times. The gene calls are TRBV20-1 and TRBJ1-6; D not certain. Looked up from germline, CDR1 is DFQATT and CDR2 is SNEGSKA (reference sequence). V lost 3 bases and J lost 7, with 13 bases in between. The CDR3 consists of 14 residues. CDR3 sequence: CSASYWKSNSPLHF. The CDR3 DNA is TGCAGTGCTAGCTACTGGAAATCAAATTCACCCCTCCACTTT.

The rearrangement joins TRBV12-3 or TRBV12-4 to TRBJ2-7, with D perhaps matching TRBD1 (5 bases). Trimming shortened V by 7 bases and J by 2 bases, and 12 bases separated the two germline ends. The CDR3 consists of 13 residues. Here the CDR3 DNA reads TGTGCCAGCACCTGGGGCGCCACCTACGAGCAGTACTTC. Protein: CASTWGATYEQYF.